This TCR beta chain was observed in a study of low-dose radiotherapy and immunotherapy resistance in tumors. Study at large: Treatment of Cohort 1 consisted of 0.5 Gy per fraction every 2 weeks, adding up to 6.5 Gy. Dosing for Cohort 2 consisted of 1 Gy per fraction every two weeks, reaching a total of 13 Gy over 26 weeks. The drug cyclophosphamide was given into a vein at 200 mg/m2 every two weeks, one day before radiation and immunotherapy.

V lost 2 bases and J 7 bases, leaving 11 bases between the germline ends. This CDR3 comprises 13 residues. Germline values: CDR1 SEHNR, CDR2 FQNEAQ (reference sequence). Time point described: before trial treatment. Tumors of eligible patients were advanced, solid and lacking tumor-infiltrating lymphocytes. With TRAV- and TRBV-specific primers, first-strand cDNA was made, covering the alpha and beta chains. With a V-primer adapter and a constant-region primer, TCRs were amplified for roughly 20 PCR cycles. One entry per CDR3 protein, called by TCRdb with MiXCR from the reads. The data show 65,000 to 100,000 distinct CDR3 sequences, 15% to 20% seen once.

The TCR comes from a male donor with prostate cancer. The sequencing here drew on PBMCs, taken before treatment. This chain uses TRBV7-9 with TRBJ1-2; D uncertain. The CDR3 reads CASSLTSGGGYTF. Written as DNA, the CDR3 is TGTGCCAGCAGCTTAACTAGTGGTGGTGGCTACACCTTC.